Included here is one T cell receptor beta chain sequence, with context. The antigen remains undetermined. The repertoire was sequenced with immunoSEQ multiplex PCR; TCRdb's copy has only in-frame clones and lacks some. Here the sample spans 2 million to 3 million clones, around 94% being singletons. Deletions cut 4 bases from V and 1 base from J, with 11 bases between. The CDR3 runs 14 residues. The germline CDR1 and CDR2 sequences are MNHNY and SVGAGI (reference sequence). This sample is drawn from a study of shared clonotypes between healthy human individuals. Findings and limits, study-wide: Generally, estimated richness proved larger in naive subsets than it did in memory subsets.

This sequence originates from a young man in good health. This sequence joins TRBV6-6 and TRBJ2-7, with D possibly matching TRBD2 (5 bases). Material for sequencing was naive CD4+ T cells sorted from blood. Sample subset: CD45RA+ positively selected. CDR3: CASSLTGSSYEQYF. CDR3 nucleotides: TGTGCCAGCAGTTTGACGGGAAGTTCCTACGAGCAGTACTTC.